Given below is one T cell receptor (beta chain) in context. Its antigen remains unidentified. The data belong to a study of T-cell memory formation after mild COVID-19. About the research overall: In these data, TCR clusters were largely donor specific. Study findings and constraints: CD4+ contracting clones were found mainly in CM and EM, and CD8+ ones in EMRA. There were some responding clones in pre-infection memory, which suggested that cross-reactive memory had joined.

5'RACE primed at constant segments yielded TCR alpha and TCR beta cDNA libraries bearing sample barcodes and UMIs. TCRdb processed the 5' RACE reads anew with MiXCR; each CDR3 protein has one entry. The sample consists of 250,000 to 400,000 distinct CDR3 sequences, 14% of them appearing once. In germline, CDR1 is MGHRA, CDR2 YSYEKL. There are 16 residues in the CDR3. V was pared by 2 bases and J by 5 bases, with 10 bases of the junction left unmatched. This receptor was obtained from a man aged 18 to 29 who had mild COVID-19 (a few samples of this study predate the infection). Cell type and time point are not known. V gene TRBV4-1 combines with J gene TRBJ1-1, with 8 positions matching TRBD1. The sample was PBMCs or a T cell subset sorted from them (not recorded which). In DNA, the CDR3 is TGCGCCAGCAGCCAAAGGGCCGGGACAGGTAGGACTGAAGCTTTCTTT. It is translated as CASSQRAGTGRTEAFF.